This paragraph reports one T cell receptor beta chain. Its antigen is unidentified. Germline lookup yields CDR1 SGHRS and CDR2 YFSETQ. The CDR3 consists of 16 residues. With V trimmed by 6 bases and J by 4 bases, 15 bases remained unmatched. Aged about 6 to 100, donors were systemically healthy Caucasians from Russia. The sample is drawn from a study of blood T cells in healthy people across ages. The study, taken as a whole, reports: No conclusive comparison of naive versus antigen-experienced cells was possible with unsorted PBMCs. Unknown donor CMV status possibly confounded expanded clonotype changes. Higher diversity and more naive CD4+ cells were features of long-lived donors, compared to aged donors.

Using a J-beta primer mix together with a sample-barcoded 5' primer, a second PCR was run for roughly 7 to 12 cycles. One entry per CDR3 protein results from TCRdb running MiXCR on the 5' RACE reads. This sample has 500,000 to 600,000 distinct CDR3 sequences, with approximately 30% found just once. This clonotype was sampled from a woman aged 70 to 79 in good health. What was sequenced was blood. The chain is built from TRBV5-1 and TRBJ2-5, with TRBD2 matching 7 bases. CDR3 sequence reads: CASTMRGSGGGETQYF. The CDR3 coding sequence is TGCGCCAGCACCATGCGTGGGTCCGGCGGGGGAGAGACCCAGTACTTC.